A single TCR beta chain is shown here with its context. The data belong to a study of T cells in Graves' hyperthyroidism and ophthalmopathy. Amplification targeted TCR beta CDR3 regions from RNA transcripts. The study used the HTBI primer set for a first-round RT-PCR of the TCR CDR3. TCRdb reprocessed the multiplex PCR reads with MiXCR, giving one entry per CDR3 protein. The data show hundreds of thousands of distinct CDR3 sequences, roughly 14% seen once. V lost 0 bases, J lost 3 bases, and 3 bases stayed unmatched. The CDR3 spans 15 residues. The germline CDR1 and CDR2 sequences are SEHNR and FQNEAQ (reference sequence). A Clinical Activity Score of at least 3, a NOSPECS grade of at least 4 and a duration under 3 months were recorded in the ophthalmopathy patients. Diagnoses were established using clinical symptoms, serum thyroxine and TRAb, thyroid ultrasound and orbital computed tomography.

The rearrangement uses TRBV7-9 and TRBJ2-7; 9 positions match TRBD1. The sequenced sample was blood. This TCR came from a woman between 35 and 50 years old with Graves' ophthalmopathy. CDR3 bases: TGTGCCAGCAGCTTAGCCGACAGGGGGGTCTACGAGCAGTACTTC. As protein: CASSLADRGVYEQYF.